This T cell receptor (beta chain) was documented in a study of blood T cell repertoires in COVID-19. Whole-study context: Samples taken during acute and convalescent COVID-19 were collected in the United States, Italy and Spain. Sample material is recorded as cDNA or gDNA derived from T cells, B-cell-depleted T cells, or PBMCs.

As handled by the study authors: Nucleated cell number was recorded as an estimate derived from reference gene primer amplification. Clones were sequenced by immunoSEQ multiplex PCR, and TCRdb holds only the in-frame ones, with some missing. Clone size and the V and J calls come from that table; the DNA yielded D and trimming. This sample has 150,000 to 200,000 clones, with around four fifths found just once. The CDR3 length is 16 residues. Per germline, CDR1 MDHEN and CDR2 SYDVKM. Germline trimming cut 3 bases from V and 8 bases from J; bases unmatched to any gene: 13. The chain joins TRBV28 to TRBJ1-2, with 9 bases lining up with TRBD1. Sequencing input: peripheral blood. The sequence was obtained from a man between 65 and 80 years old who had recovered from COVID-19. The CDR3: CASSFISRQGDEGYTF. Here the CDR3 DNA reads TGTGCCAGCAGTTTTATTTCGAGACAGGGGGACGAAGGCTACACCTTC.